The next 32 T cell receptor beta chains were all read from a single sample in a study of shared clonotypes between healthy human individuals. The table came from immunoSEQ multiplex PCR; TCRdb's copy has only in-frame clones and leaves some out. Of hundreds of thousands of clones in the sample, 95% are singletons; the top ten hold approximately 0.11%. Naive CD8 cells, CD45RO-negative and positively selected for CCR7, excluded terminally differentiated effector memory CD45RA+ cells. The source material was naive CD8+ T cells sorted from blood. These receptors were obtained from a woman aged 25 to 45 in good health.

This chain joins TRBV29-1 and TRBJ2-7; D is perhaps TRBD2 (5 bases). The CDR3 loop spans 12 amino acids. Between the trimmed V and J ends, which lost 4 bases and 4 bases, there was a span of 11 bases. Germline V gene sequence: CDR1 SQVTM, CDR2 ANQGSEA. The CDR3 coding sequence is TGCAGCGTTGGGGATACGGGATACGAGCAGTACTTC. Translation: CSVGDTGYEQYF.

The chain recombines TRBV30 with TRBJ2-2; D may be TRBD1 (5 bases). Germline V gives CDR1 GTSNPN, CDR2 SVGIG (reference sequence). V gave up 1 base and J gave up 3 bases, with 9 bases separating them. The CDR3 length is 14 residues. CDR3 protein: CAWSDGAYTGELFF. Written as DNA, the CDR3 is TGTGCCTGGAGTGATGGGGCCTACACCGGGGAGCTGTTTTTT.

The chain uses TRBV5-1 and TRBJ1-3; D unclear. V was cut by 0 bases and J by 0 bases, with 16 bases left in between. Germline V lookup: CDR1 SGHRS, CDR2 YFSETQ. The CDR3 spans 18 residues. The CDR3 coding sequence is TGCGCCAGCAGCTTGGTGGGTCAAGAACCAGTCTCTGGAAACACCATATATTTT. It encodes CASSLVGQEPVSGNTIYF.

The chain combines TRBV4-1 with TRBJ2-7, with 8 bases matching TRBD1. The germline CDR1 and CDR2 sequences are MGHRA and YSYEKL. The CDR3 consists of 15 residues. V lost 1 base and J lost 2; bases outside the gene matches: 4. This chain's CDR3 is CASSQGTGWTYEQYF. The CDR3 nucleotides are TGCGCCAGCAGCCAAGGGACAGGGTGGACCTACGAGCAGTACTTC.

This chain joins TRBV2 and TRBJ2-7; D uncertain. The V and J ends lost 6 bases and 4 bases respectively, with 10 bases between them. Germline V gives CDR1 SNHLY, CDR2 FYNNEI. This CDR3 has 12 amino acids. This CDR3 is CASSASNYEQYF. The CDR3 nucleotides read TGTGCCAGCAGCGCATCAAATTACGAGCAGTACTTC.

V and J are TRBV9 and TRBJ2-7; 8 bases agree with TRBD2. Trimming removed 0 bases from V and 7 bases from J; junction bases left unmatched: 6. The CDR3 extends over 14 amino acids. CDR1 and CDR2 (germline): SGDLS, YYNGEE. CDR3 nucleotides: TGTGCCAGCAGCGTAGACCTAGCGGGTGGGGAGCAGTACTTC. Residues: CASSVDLAGGEQYF. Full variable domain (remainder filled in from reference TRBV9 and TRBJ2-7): DSGVTQTPKHLITATGQRVTLRCSPRSGDLSVYWYQQSLDQGLQFLIQYYNGEERAKGNILERFSAQQFPDLHSELNLSSLELGDSALYFCASSVDLAGGEQYFGPGTRLTVT.

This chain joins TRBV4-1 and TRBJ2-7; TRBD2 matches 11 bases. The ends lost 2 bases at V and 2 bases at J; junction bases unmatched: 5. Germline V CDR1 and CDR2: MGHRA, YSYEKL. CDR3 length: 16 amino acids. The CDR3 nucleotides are TGCGCCAGCAGCCAAATGGGACTAGCGGCAACCTACGAGCAGTACTTC. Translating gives CASSQMGLAATYEQYF.

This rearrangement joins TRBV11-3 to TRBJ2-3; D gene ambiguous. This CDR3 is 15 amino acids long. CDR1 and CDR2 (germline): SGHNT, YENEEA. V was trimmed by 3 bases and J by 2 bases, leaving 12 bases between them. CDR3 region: CASSFIRPLTDTQYF. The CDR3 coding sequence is TGTGCCAGCAGCTTCATCAGGCCCCTCACAGATACGCAGTATTTT. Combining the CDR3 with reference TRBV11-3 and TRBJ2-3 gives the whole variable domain EAGVVQSPRYKIIEKKQPVAFWCNPISGHNTLYWYLQNLGQGPELLIRYENEEAVDDSQLPKDRFSAERLKGVDSTLKIQPAELGDSAVYLCASSFIRPLTDTQYFGPGTRLTVL.

This CDR3 is CASSYSGFKNIQYF. The CDR3 nucleotides are TGTGCCAGCAGCTATAGCGGGTTTAAAAACATTCAGTACTTC. The V and J genes are TRBV2 and TRBJ2-4; 7 bases align to TRBD2. The germline V gene encodes CDR1 SNHLY and CDR2 FYNNEI. There are 14 residues in the CDR3. The ends lost 6 bases at V and 4 bases at J; junction bases unmatched: 6.

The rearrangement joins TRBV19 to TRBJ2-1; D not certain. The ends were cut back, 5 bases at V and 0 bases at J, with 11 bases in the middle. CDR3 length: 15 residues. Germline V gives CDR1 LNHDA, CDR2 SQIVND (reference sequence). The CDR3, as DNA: TGTGCCAGTAGTGACGGTCTCAGCTCCTACAATGAGCAGTTCTTC. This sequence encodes CASSDGLSSYNEQFF.

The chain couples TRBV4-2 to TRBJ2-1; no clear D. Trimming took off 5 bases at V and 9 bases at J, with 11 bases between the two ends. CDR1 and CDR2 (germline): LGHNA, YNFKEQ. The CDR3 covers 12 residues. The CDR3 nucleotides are TGTGCCAGCAGCTTGGTATTCGGTGAGCAGTTCTTC. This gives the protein CASSLVFGEQFF.

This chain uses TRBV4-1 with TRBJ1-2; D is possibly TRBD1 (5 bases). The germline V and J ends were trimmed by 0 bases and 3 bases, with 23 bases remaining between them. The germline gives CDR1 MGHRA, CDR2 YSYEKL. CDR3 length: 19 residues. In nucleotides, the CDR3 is TGCGCCAGCAGCCAAGAGGCTTTTCTAGGTTGGGGGAAGGACTATGGCTACACCTTC. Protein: CASSQEAFLGWGKDYGYTF.

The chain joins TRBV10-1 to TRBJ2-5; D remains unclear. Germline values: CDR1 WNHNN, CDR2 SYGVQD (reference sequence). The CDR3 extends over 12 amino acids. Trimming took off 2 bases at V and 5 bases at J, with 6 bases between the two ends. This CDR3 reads CASSEPRETQYF. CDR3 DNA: TGCGCCAGCAGTGAGCCCCGCGAGACCCAGTACTTC.

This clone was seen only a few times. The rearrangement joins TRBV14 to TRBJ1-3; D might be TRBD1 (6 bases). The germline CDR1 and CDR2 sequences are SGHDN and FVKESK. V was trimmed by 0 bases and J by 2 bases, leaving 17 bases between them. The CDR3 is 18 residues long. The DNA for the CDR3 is TGTGCCAGCAGCCAAGATATTTGGGGGCGCGGTCCTGGAAACACCATATATTTT. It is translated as CASSQDIWGRGPGNTIYF. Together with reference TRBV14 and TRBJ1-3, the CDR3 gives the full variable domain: EAGVTQFPSHSVIEKGQTVTLRCDPISGHDNLYWYRRVMGKEIKFLLHFVKESKQDESGMPNNRFLAERTGGTYSTLKVQPAELEDSGVYFCASSQDIWGRGPGNTIYFGEGSWLTVV.

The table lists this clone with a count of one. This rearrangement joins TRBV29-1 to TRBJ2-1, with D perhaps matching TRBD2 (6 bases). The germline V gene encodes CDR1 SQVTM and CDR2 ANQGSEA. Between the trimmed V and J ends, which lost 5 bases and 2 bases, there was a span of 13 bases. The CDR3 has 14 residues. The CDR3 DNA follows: TGCAGCGTTACCGGGAGCCGCACCTACAATGAGCAGTTCTTC. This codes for CSVTGSRTYNEQFF.

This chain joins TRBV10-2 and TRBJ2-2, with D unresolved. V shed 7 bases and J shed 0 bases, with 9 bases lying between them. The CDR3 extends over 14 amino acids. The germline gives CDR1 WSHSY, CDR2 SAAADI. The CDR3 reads CASMNIPNTGELFF. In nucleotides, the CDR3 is TGCGCCAGCATGAATATACCGAACACCGGGGAGCTGTTTTTT.

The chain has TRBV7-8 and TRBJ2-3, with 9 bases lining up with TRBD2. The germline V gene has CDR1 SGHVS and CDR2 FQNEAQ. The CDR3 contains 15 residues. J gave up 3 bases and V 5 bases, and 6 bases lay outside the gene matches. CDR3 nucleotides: TGTGCCAGCAGCCCCTTTAGCGGGAGTACAGATACGCAGTATTTT. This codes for CASSPFSGSTDTQYF.

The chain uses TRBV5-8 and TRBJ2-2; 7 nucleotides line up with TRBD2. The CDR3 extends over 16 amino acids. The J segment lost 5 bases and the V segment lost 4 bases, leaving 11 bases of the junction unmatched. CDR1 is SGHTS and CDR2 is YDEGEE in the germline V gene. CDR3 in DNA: TGTGCCAGCAGCGCCCGCCTAGCGGAAGGGACCGGGGAGCTGTTTTTT. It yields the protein CASSARLAEGTGELFF.

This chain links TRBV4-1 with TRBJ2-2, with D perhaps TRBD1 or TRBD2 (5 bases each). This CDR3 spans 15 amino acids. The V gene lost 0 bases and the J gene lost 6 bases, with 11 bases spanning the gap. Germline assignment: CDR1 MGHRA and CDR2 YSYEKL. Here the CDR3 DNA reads TGCGCCAGCAGCCAAGATACGGGGCGTCCCGGGGAGCTGTTTTTT. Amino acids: CASSQDTGRPGELFF.

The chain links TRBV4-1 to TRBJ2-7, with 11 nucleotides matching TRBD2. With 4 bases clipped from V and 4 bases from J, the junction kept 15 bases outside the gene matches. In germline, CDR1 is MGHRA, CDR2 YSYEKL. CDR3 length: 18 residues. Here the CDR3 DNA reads TGCGCCAGCAGCCGAAACCTTAACCCGGGACTAGCGGTATACGAGCAGTACTTC. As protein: CASSRNLNPGLAVYEQYF.

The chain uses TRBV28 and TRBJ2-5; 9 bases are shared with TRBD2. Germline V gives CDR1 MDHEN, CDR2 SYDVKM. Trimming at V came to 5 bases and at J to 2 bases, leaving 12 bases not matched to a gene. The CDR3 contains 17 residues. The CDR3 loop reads CASSPGLAEGKQETQYF. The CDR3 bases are TGTGCCAGCAGTCCGGGACTAGCAGAAGGCAAACAAGAGACCCAGTACTTC.

Written as DNA, the CDR3 is TGCGCCAGCAGCCTTGAGGGAAAATCCATGAACACTGAAGCTTTCTTT. Its translation: CASSLEGKSMNTEAFF. The chain employs TRBV4-1 and TRBJ1-1; D uncertain. Germline V gene lookup returns CDR1 MGHRA and CDR2 YSYEKL. The CDR3 has 16 amino acids. Deletions cut 4 bases from V and 0 bases from J, with 15 bases between.

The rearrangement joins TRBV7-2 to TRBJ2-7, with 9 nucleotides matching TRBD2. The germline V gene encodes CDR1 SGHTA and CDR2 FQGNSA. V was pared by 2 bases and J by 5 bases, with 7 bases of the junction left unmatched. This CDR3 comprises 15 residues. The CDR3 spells CASSLLAGGSHEQYF. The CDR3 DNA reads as TGTGCCAGCAGCTTACTTGCGGGAGGGTCCCACGAGCAGTACTTC.

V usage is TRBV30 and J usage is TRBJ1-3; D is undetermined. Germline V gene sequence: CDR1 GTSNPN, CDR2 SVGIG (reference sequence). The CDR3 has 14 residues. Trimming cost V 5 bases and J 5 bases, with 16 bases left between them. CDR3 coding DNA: TGTGCCTGGGCCTTTATGGGGTTCCGAAACACCATATATTTT. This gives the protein CAWAFMGFRNTIYF.

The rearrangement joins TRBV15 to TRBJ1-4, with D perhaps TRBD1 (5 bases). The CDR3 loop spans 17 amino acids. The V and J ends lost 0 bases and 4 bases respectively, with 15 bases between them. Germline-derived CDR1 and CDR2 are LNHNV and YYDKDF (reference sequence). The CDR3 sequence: CATSRDWGTEYNEKLFF. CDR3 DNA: TGTGCCACCAGCAGAGATTGGGGCACAGAGTATAATGAAAAACTGTTTTTT. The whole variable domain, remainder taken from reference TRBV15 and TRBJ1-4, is DAMVIQNPRYQVTQFGKPVTLSCSQTLNHNVMYWYQQKSSQAPKLLFHYYDKDFNNEADTPDNFQSRRPNTSFCFLDIRSPGLGDTAMYLCATSRDWGTEYNEKLFFGSGTQLSVL.

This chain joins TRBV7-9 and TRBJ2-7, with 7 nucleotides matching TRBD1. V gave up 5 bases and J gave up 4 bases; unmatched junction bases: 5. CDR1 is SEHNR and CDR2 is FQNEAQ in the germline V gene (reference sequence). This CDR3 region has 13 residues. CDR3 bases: TGTGCCAGCAGCCCCCGGGACAGATACGAGCAGTACTTC. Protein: CASSPRDRYEQYF. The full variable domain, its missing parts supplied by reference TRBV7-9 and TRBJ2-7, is DTGVSQNPRHKITKRGQNVTFRCDPISEHNRLYWYRQTLGQGPEFLTYFQNEAQLEKSRLLSDRFSAERPKGSFSTLEIQRTEQGDSAMYLCASSPRDRYEQYFGPGTRLTVT.

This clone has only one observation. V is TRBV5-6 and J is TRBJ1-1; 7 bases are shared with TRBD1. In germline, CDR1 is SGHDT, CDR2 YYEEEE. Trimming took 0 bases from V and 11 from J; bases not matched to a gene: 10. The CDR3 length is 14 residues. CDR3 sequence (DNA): TGTGCCAGCAGCTTGGCCGTGACAGGGCGCGGGGCTTTCTTT. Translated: CASSLAVTGRGAFF.

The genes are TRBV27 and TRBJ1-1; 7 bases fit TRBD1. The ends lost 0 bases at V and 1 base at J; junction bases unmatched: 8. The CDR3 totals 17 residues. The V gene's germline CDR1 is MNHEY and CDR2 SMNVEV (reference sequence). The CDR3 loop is CASSLSSGGTENTEAFF. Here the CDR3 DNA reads TGTGCCAGCAGTTTATCCTCAGGGGGGACCGAGAACACTGAAGCTTTCTTT.

CDR3 bases: TGCGCCAGCAGCCAGGGGGCTAGCTCTGGGGCCAACGTCCTGACTTTC. Protein: CASSQGASSGANVLTF. This sequence joins TRBV4-1 and TRBJ2-6; a weak D match, TRBD1 (6 bases). The CDR3 runs to 16 residues. Germline CDR1 reads MGHRA; CDR2 reads YSYEKL. The V and J ends lost 3 bases and 0 bases respectively, with 9 bases between them.

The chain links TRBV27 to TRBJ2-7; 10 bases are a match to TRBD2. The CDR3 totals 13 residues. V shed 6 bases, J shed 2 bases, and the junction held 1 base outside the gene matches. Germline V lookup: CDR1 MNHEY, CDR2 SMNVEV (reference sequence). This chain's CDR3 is CASRAGGAYEQYF. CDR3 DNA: TGTGCCAGCAGAGCGGGAGGGGCCTACGAGCAGTACTTC.

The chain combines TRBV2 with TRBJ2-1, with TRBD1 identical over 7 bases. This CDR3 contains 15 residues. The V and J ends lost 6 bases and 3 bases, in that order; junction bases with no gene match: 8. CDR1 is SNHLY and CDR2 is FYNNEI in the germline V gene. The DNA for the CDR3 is TGTGCCAGCAGGGGGACAGATAAAATCTACAATGAGCAGTTCTTC. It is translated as CASRGTDKIYNEQFF.

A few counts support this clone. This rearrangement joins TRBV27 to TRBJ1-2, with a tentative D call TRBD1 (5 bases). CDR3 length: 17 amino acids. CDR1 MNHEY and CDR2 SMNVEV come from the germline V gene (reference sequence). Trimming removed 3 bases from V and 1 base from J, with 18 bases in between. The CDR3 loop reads CASSLGPGHPLNYGYTF. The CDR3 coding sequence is TGTGCCAGCAGTTTGGGACCGGGCCACCCTCTTAACTATGGCTACACCTTC.